The entry below describes one T cell receptor (beta chain). This clonotype was counted a few times. Its antigen specificity is not known. Per-nucleotide qualities are absent, and no much larger clonotype sits a single base away. The library relied on 5' RACE. Instrument used: Illumina HiSeq 2500. A second PCR of about 6 to 11 cycles was run with a J-beta primer mix and a sample-barcoded 5' primer. Each TCR beta cDNA molecule received a unique molecular identifier from a template-switch 5' adaptor carrying 12 random nucleotides. Each sample yielded at least 2.5 million CDR3-containing paired-end reads. First-strand cDNA synthesis was performed from all RNA using the Mint cDNA synthesis kit, with priming by a TRBC-specific oligonucleotide. Following uracil-DNA glycosylase treatment, all cDNA underwent a first 18-cycle PCR with the universal primers M1SS and BC2_uni_R. Turning to the authors' computational methods: Each sample was normalized by randomly selecting 1 million high-quality reads, each carrying a distinct molecular identifier. Instead of being binned into consensus sequences, reads with shared molecular identifiers were discarded. MiTCR, with a Q25 quality threshold and the strictest error-elimination algorithm, was used for CDR3 identification, clonotype clustering and error correction. A nonparametric unseen species model with Euler transformation was used to estimate a lower bound on total TCR beta diversity. Using fastp trimming at Q25 and MiXCR clonotype assembly, TCRdb reanalyzed the public sequencing data and kept in-frame beta chains. Each entry merges the rows of one CDR3 protein and shows their most common DNA and genes. The V and J calls were determined by TCRdb, not by the authors. The sample table shows about 1.4 million distinct CDR3 sequences, and approximately 63% are seen once. 5% to 7% of the sample is taken by the ten largest.

The record originates from a study of blood T cells in healthy people across ages (dated by TCRdb to the mid-2010s). In terms of the full investigation: Template switching captured roughly one uniquely barcoded TCR beta cDNA molecule per two T cells in model experiments. To avoid experimental bias, donors of different ages were spread randomly across the sequencing lanes. Using deep sequencing normalized with unique cDNA molecular identifiers, the study measured how TCR beta repertoire diversity changes with age. The study analyzed two additional independent replicas of 1 million unique cDNA reads from the same blood draw for two donors, one aged 18 to 29 and one aged 80 or older. Four age groups were formed from the donors: young (average roughly 15 years), middle-aged (less than 40), aged (around 62) and long-lived (less than 85).

The full study reports these points: Because profiling used bulk unsorted PBMCs, naive and antigen-experienced compartments could not be compared conclusively. The percentage of naive T cells measured by flow cytometry correlated strongly with observed TCR beta diversity. As age increased, observed TCR beta diversity per million T cells dropped in a roughly linear way, and a significant reduction was already evident by age roughly 36. Compared with the aged group, the long-lived group had more naive CD4+ T cells, fewer expanded clones and increased TCR diversity, suggesting age selection. Total diversity estimates from one million sequenced T cells were considered lower bounds and underestimates. The CMV infection status of donors was not known, potentially confounding age-related changes in expanded clonotypes.

The 39 donors, aged about 6 to 95 years, were systemically healthy Caucasian individuals from Russia. Each donor gave ten milliliters of peripheral blood, collected into EDTA-treated Vacutainer tubes. Ficoll-Paque density-gradient centrifugation was used to isolate PBMCs, with at least 7 million obtained per sample. Trizol reagent was used to extract total RNA from PBMCs, with at least 5.5 micrograms per sample. For every donor, flow cytometry on a PBMC aliquot measured the percentage of naive CD45RAhigh/CD27high T cells. CDR1 MNHEY and CDR2 SMNVEV were looked up in the germline V gene (reference sequence). From cysteine to phenylalanine, the CDR3 is 16 amino acids long. The retained sequence is limited to the CDR3, 48 bases, with the frame set at the first base. V sheds 3 bases and J sheds 0 bases, leaving 12 bases between their ends.

The chain uses TRBV27 and TRBJ2-4, with no confident D gene call. The sequence was obtained from a man younger than 35 in good health. Sequences were obtained from blood. CDR3 loop: CASSLSPNLAKNIQYF. The bases are TGTGCCAGCAGTTTGAGTCCGAACCTAGCCAAAAACATTCAGTACTTC.